The TCR beta chain described here comes from a study of control samples from healthy donors and cancer patients (dated by TCRdb to 2020 to 2021). Libraries were constructed by the immunoSEQ multiplex PCR assay. What TCRdb holds here is the immuneACCESS table cut down to in-frame rearrangements. Part of the clones is not present; checked against another copy, under half of the missing clones reflect an unresolved V gene, and the others are unexplained. Across this sample there are approximately 100,000 clones, with 90% seen only once. Less than 4.5% of the sample is in the top ten clones. The CDR3 starts with the cysteine, ends with the phenylalanine, and has 14 residues. Here the CDR3 DNA is all that survives: 42 bases in frame from base 1. V lost 2 bases and J lost 4 bases; the stretch between them is 10 bases long. From a lookup of the germline V gene, CDR1 and CDR2 are SGHRS and YFSETQ. With respect to this clone: Its antigen specificity is not known. Base qualities are missing; no much larger clone stands one base away.

The receptor chain draws on TRBV5-1 and TRBJ2-1; tentative D gene TRBD2, with 5 bases matching. The origin of this receptor is a woman in her late teens or twenties in good health. The sequenced sample was blood. CDR3 loop: CASSLAVPYNEQFF. The sequenced DNA: TGCGCCAGCAGCTTAGCGGTGCCATACAATGAGCAGTTCTTC.